This T cell receptor beta chain was identified during a study of control samples from healthy donors and cancer patients. The table came from immunoSEQ multiplex PCR; TCRdb's copy has only in-frame clones and leaves some out. The repertoire holds 400,000 to 500,000 clones, 75% to 95% seen once, with 5% to 7% in the top ten. Sequencing was carried out using PBMCs. This TCR was sampled from a man aged 40-49 years with head and neck cancer.

The CDR3 loop reads CASSFLTSGGYEQYF. The DNA of the CDR3 is TGTGCCAGCAGCTTCCTAACAAGCGGCGGCTACGAGCAGTACTTC. This chain uses TRBV5-5 with TRBJ2-7; TRBD2 is a possible D gene (5 bases). CDR3 length: 15 residues. Germline V lookup: CDR1 SGHKS, CDR2 YYEKEE (reference sequence). The V gene lost 2 bases and the J gene lost 3 bases, with 15 bases spanning the gap. The full variable domain, rest sourced from reference TRBV5-5 and TRBJ2-7, is DAGVTQSPTHLIKTRGQQVTLRCSPISGHKSVSWYQQVLGQGPQFIFQYYEKEERGRGNFPDRFSARQFPNYSSELNVNALLLGDSALYLCASSFLTSGGYEQYFGPGTRLTVT.